Below, 10 T cell receptor beta chains from the same sample are listed, as sequenced in a study of vaccination and CD4 T cells after COVID-19. The treatment: roughly 10-day PBMC culture with coronavirus spike peptide pools or control peptides (ViraFEST assay). Their antigen targets remain unknown. Sequencing of cultured CD4+ T cell DNA used the Oncomine TCR Beta short-read assay. TCRdb analysed the PCR reads with MiXCR anew, one entry per CDR3 protein. Altogether about 4,200 distinct CDR3 sequences are present, just over 45% being singletons, with the ten largest covering about two fifths. The specimen sequenced was CD4+ T cells from blood, cultured in vitro. These receptors came from a human donor who had recovered from COVID-19.

The chain links TRBV7-2 to TRBJ2-2; no firm D call. Trimming cost V 7 bases and J 1 base, with 7 bases left between them. The CDR3 has 13 residues. Germline CDR1 reads SGHTA; CDR2 reads FQGNSA. The CDR3 reads CASNSQNTGELFF. The CDR3 DNA reads TGTGCCAGCAACTCCCAGAACACCGGGGAGCTGTTTTTT.

Points on this clonotype: A junction end diverges from the germline sequence, so it may reflect a read error. The rearrangement uses TRBV3-1 and TRBJ2-5, with TRBD1 matching over 9 bases. The CDR3 totals 15 residues. CDR1 is LGHDT, CDR2 YNNKEL, per germline (reference sequence). The CDR3 spells CTSSRTGTGTETQYF. In DNA, the CDR3 is TGTACCAGCAGCCGAACCGGGACAGGGACGGAGACCCAGTACTTC.

This clonotype turned up a few times. The chain joins TRBV7-8 to TRBJ2-5, with D possibly being TRBD2 (5 bases). Germline CDR1 SGHVS, CDR2 FQNEAQ. Trimming pared 5 bases from V and 4 bases from J, leaving 17 bases between. The CDR3 extends over 15 amino acids. The CDR3 DNA follows: TGTGCCAGCAGCCTCTCCTTAACTAGTCGAGAGACCCAGTACTTC. It yields the protein CASSLSLTSRETQYF. Complete variable domain (other parts from reference TRBV7-8 and TRBJ2-5): GAGVSQSPRYKVAKRGQDVALRCDPISGHVSLFWYQQALGQGPEFLTYFQNEAQLDKSGLPSDRFFAERPEGSVSTLKIQRTQQEDSAVYLCASSLSLTSRETQYFGPGTRLLVL.

V and J are TRBV6-1 and TRBJ1-4; no clear D. The CDR3 covers 14 residues. Germline V gene data show CDR1 as MNHNS and CDR2 as SASEGT. Deletions cut 6 bases from V and 5 bases from J, with 13 bases between. The CDR3 reads CASSPDGWNEKLFF. The CDR3 nucleotides are TGTGCCAGCAGCCCGGACGGATGGAATGAAAAACTGTTTTTT.

This chain joins TRBV7-3 and TRBJ2-2, with 7 bases identical to TRBD2. The CDR3 spans 16 residues. Looked up from germline, CDR1 is SGHTA and CDR2 is FQGTGA. Trimming removed 1 base from V and 1 base from J; junction bases left unmatched: 3. As DNA, the CDR3 is TGTGCCAGCAGCTTAAGGCCTAGCGGGAACACCGGGGAGCTGTTTTTT. This gives the protein CASSLRPSGNTGELFF.

Only a few counts were recorded for this clonotype. This sequence joins TRBV20-1 and TRBJ1-5; D gene uncertain. The CDR3 has 12 residues. V gave up 3 bases and J gave up 3 bases, with 6 bases separating them. CDR1 and CDR2 from the germline V gene are DFQATT and SNEGSKA (reference sequence). CDR3 bases: TGCAGTGCTAGTGGCCCCAATCAGCCCCAGCATTTT. Amino acid sequence: CSASGPNQPQHF.

This rearrangement joins TRBV5-4 to TRBJ1-1; D gene uncertain. Germline lookup yields CDR1 SGHNT and CDR2 YYREEE (reference sequence). Between the trimmed V and J ends, which lost 4 bases and 4 bases, there was a span of 20 bases. This CDR3 has 16 residues. The CDR3 here is CASSHGLGRWGTEAFF. In DNA form, the CDR3 reads TGTGCCAGCAGCCACGGGCTGGGGAGGTGGGGCACTGAAGCTTTCTTT.

The chain links TRBV11-1 to TRBJ2-3; 8 positions agree with TRBD1. CDR3 length equals 21 residues. Germline V gives CDR1 SGHAT, CDR2 FQDESV (reference sequence). Trimming took 4 bases from V and 1 from J; bases not matched to a gene: 22. The CDR3 DNA reads as TGTGCCAGCAGCTCGGCAGGAGTGACAGGGGTTGTCAAAGGGGGCACAGATACGCAGTATTTT. The encoded protein is CASSSAGVTGVVKGGTDTQYF. The full variable domain, completed using reference TRBV11-1 and TRBJ2-3, is EAEVAQSPRYKITEKSQAVAFWCDPISGHATLYWYRQILGQGPELLVQFQDESVVDDSQLPKDRFSAERLKGVDSTLKIQPAELGDSAMYLCASSSAGVTGVVKGGTDTQYFGPGTRLTVL.

The J gene is TRBJ1-1, the V gene TRBV2; a weak D match, TRBD1 (5 bases). Germline CDR1 SNHLY, CDR2 FYNNEI. Trimming left V 4 bases short and J 0 bases short, with 12 bases between. This CDR3 has 15 amino acids. The CDR3 nucleotides are TGTGCCAGCAGTGGGGGGGGACGGGTGAACACTGAAGCTTTCTTT. This codes for CASSGGGRVNTEAFF.

By share of the sample, this clonotype is large. The chain carries TRBV20-1 and TRBJ1-2; 7 bases are a match to TRBD1. The CDR3 spans 15 residues. CDR1 is DFQATT, CDR2 SNEGSKA, per germline (reference sequence). After removal of 5 bases from V and 6 bases from J, the junction contained 15 bases not matched to a gene. CDR3: CSASTGANRGDGYTF. Here the CDR3 DNA reads TGCAGTGCTTCAACAGGGGCGAATAGAGGGGATGGCTACACCTTC.